These 30 T cell receptor beta chains share one sample of origin, sequenced in a study of early T cells in non-severe SARS-CoV-2 infection. In TCRdb, the 5' RACE reads were re-called with MiXCR into one record per CDR3 protein. Of 85,000 to 90,000 distinct CDR3 sequences in the sample, 12% to 15% are singletons; the top ten hold under 7.5%. The sequenced sample was whole blood. Every receptor here comes from an adult who was a healthcare worker with PCR-confirmed SARS-CoV-2 infection or an uninfected control (not recorded which).

This clonotype occurred many times. This chain joins TRBV4-1 and TRBJ2-1, with 8 bases identical to TRBD1. The CDR3 is 15 amino acids. V shed 4 bases and J 4 bases; nucleotides not matched to a gene: 6. Germline V gives CDR1 MGHRA, CDR2 YSYEKL. CDR3 sequence reads: CASSLPGTGYNEQFF. CDR3 DNA: TGCGCCAGCAGCCTCCCCGGGACAGGTTACAATGAGCAGTTCTTC.

This clonotype appeared a few times. The rearrangement uses TRBV7-8 and TRBJ2-1; D might be TRBD2 (5 bases). Trimming stripped 3 bases from V and 7 bases from J, with 22 bases between. The CDR3 consists of 17 residues. Per germline, CDR1 SGHVS and CDR2 FQNEAQ. CDR3 coding DNA: TGTGCCAGCAGCTTCCCCGTAGAGGGTGCCTTATTAAATGAGCAGTTCTTC. Its protein product is CASSFPVEGALLNEQFF.

The sample holds a few counts of this clonotype. The J gene is TRBJ2-2, the V gene TRBV10-3; the D gene is possibly TRBD2 (6 bases). The CDR3 totals 15 residues. Germline V CDR1 and CDR2: ENHRY, SYGVKD. V was cut by 3 bases and J by 2 bases, with 10 bases left in between. The CDR3 spells CAISETGSNTGELFF. The CDR3 DNA reads TGTGCCATCAGTGAAACCGGGAGCAACACCGGGGAGCTGTTTTTT.

The V and J genes are TRBV29-1 and TRBJ1-4; 10 bases fit TRBD1. V was clipped by 7 bases and J by 6 bases; unmatched bases: 5. Germline values: CDR1 SQVTM, CDR2 ANQGSEA. CDR3 length: 13 residues. The CDR3 region is CSATGTGDEKLFF. CDR3 sequence (DNA): TGCAGCGCAACCGGGACAGGGGATGAAAAACTGTTTTTT.

This clonotype was counted only a few times. The chain is built from TRBV28 and TRBJ1-2, with a possible D match to TRBD1 (6 bases). CDR1 is MDHEN and CDR2 is SYDVKM in the germline V gene. The CDR3 spans 14 residues. V lost 11 bases, J lost 2 bases, and 18 bases lay in between. CDR3 nucleotide sequence: TGTGCCGCCGGACATTTGAGGGGGAACTATGGCTACACCTTC. Translating it yields CAAGHLRGNYGYTF.

This clonotype appeared a few times. J is TRBJ2-2 and V is TRBV27; D is possibly TRBD1 (6 bases). CDR3 size: 16 residues. From germline, CDR1 is MNHEY and CDR2 SMNVEV (reference sequence). The V end lost 2 bases, the J end lost 1 base, and 11 bases lay between the germline ends. The CDR3 bases are TGTGCCAGCAGTTTACCTAGACAGGAGAACACCGGGGAGCTGTTTTTT. This codes for CASSLPRQENTGELFF.

The V gene is TRBV7-6, the J gene TRBJ2-1; D gene unclear. CDR1 is SGHVS and CDR2 is FNYEAQ in the germline V gene. V was shortened by 4 bases and J by 3 bases, with 10 bases between the two germline ends. This CDR3 comprises 14 residues. The CDR3 sequence: CASSSSSVYNEQFF. As DNA, the CDR3 is TGTGCCAGCAGCTCTTCATCGGTCTACAATGAGCAGTTCTTC.

CDR3 sequence (DNA): TGTGCCAGCAGTTCCCCCGGCCGGGAGACCCAGTACTTC. Translated, it gives CASSSPGRETQYF. The chain is built from TRBV6-5 and TRBJ2-5; no clear D gene. The V and J ends lost 4 bases and 5 bases respectively, with 11 bases between them. Germline CDR1 is MNHEY and CDR2 is SVGAGI. CDR3 length: 13 amino acids.

This clonotype was seen a few times. The chain links TRBV6-4 to TRBJ1-6; TRBD1 aligns across 7 bases. This CDR3 is built from 15 residues. Trimming cost V 6 bases and J 10 bases; bases outside gene matches: 12. CDR1 is MRHNA, CDR2 SNTAGT, per germline. The CDR3 region is CASRHLGQKRSPLHF. In nucleotides, the CDR3 is TGTGCCAGCAGGCATTTGGGACAGAAGAGGTCACCCCTCCACTTT.

This clonotype has a count of ten or more. V gene TRBV9 combines with J gene TRBJ1-1; possible D gene TRBD1, 5 bases. The CDR3 sequence is 14 residues long. V was cut by 4 bases and J by 10 bases, with 20 bases left in between. Looked up from germline, CDR1 is SGDLS and CDR2 is YYNGEE. As DNA, the CDR3 is TGTGCCAGCAGCTCACAGAGCAGGCCGCAGGGAGCTTTCTTT. It specifies CASSSQSRPQGAFF.

The chain links TRBV5-5 to TRBJ1-1; 9 bases are shared with TRBD1. CDR3 length: 16 amino acids. The trim removed 4 bases at V and 3 bases at J, leaving 10 bases unmatched. Germline V lookup: CDR1 SGHKS, CDR2 YYEKEE (reference sequence). DNA of the CDR3: TGTGCCAGCAGCCGGAACAGGGGGCGAATGGACACTGAAGCTTTCTTT. It codes for CASSRNRGRMDTEAFF.

There are many counts of this clonotype. The rearrangement links TRBV6-1 to TRBJ1-5; TRBD1 aligns across 7 bases. Germline CDR1 is MNHNS and CDR2 is SASEGT. The CDR3 covers 15 residues. V was clipped by 5 bases and J by 6 bases; unmatched bases: 10. The DNA for the CDR3 is TGTGCCAGCAGTCGTTACAGGGGACGCGTTCAGCCCCAGCATTTT. Its translation: CASSRYRGRVQPQHF.

V is TRBV5-1 and J is TRBJ2-6, with TRBD1 matching 7 bases. The V gene's germline CDR1 is SGHRS and CDR2 YFSETQ. This CDR3 region has 17 residues. With V trimmed by 1 base and J by 0 bases, 4 bases remained unmatched. CDR3 in amino acids: CASSLWTGSSGANVLTF. The CDR3, as DNA: TGCGCCAGCAGCTTGTGGACAGGTTCCTCTGGGGCCAACGTCCTGACTTTC.

This sequence joins TRBV29-1 and TRBJ2-3, with TRBD1 matching over 9 bases. Looked up from germline, CDR1 is SQVTM and CDR2 is ANQGSEA. Unmatched junction bases numbered 8, after V lost 7 bases and J lost 0 bases. This CDR3 is built from 15 residues. Written as DNA, the CDR3 is TGCAGCGCCGGACAGGGGCCGGCTAGCACAGATACGCAGTATTTT. It codes for CSAGQGPASTDTQYF.

This clonotype was counted many times. In nucleotides, the CDR3 is TGCGCCAGCAGCTTTCGGCCCCCCGGGCAGGCTTCTCGGGAGACCCAGTACTTC. It encodes CASSFRPPGQASRETQYF. The rearrangement links TRBV5-1 to TRBJ2-5; unclear D gene. The length of the CDR3 is 18 residues. Germline CDR1 SGHRS, CDR2 YFSETQ. Deletions cut 2 bases from V and 5 bases from J, with 25 bases between. Looking up the rest from reference TRBV5-1 and TRBJ2-5 gives the full variable domain: KAGVTQTPRYLIKTRGQQVTLSCSPISGHRSVSWYQQTPGQGLQFLFEYFSETQRNKGNFPGRFSGRQFSNSRSEMNVSTLELGDSALYLCASSFRPPGQASRETQYFGPGTRLLVL.

This clonotype was counted a few times. The chain is built from TRBV6-2 or TRBV6-3 and TRBJ1-6; the D is unclear. This CDR3 comprises 13 residues. Trimming cost V 1 base and J 9 bases, with 7 bases left between them. Germline CDR1 and CDR2: MNHEY and SVGEGT. CDR3 loop: CASSYLGTSPLHF. CDR3 bases: TGTGCCAGCAGTTACTTGGGCACTTCACCCCTCCACTTT.

The chain uses TRBV9 and TRBJ2-1, with TRBD1 matching over 9 bases. Germline-derived CDR1 and CDR2 are SGDLS and YYNGEE. The trim removed 3 bases at V and 3 bases at J, leaving 1 base unmatched. The CDR3 is 14 amino acids. Here the CDR3 DNA reads TGTGCCAGCAGCGCGACAGGGGGCTACAATGAGCAGTTCTTC. Translation gives CASSATGGYNEQFF.

This clonotype was picked up a small number of times. This chain connects TRBV10-3 to TRBJ2-7; D tentatively fits TRBD1 or TRBD2 (6 bases each). The CDR3 consists of 13 residues. Trimming removed 6 bases at V and 3 bases at J, with 12 bases between. Germline V gene data show CDR1 as ENHRY and CDR2 as SYGVKD. The chain's CDR3 is CAISLGGDYEQYF. The CDR3 DNA is TGTGCCATCAGCCTCGGGGGCGACTACGAGCAGTACTTC.

The gene calls are TRBV12-3 or TRBV12-4 and TRBJ1-5; 7 bases are a match to TRBD1. The trim removed 2 bases at V and 0 bases at J, leaving 7 bases unmatched. The CDR3 sequence is 17 residues long. CDR3 amino acids: CASSLRGDSYSNQPQHF. In DNA form, the CDR3 reads TGTGCCAGCAGTTTAAGGGGGGACAGCTATAGCAATCAGCCCCAGCATTTT.

This clonotype was detected ten times or more. The CDR3 reads CATSDTGTTDTQYF. The DNA of the CDR3 is TGTGCCACCAGTGATACAGGAACCACAGATACGCAGTATTTT. The chain employs TRBV24-1 and TRBJ2-3; maybe TRBD1 (5 bases). V lost 3 bases and J lost 2, with 8 bases in between. From germline, CDR1 is KGHDR and CDR2 SFDVKD. This CDR3 has 14 residues.

This clonotype was detected a few times. The chain joins TRBV9 to TRBJ2-5; either TRBD1 or TRBD2 may supply D (5 bases each). V was shortened by 2 bases and J by 0 bases, with 8 bases between the two germline ends. Germline assignment: CDR1 SGDLS and CDR2 YYNGEE. This CDR3 is built from 14 residues. The CDR3 DNA is TGTGCCAGCAGCGTTCTGGGGGACCAAGAGACCCAGTACTTC. This codes for CASSVLGDQETQYF.

Points on this clonotype: A read error may produce the germline difference seen at one junction end. The chain links TRBV5-6 to TRBJ2-1; 10 bases agree with TRBD2. The CDR3 spans 16 residues. CDR1 is SGHDT and CDR2 is YYEEEE in the germline V gene. The CDR3 region is CVSSFQAGGPAHEQFF. CDR3 sequence (DNA): TGTGTCAGCAGCTTCCAAGCGGGGGGGCCGGCCCATGAGCAGTTCTTC.

The rearrangement uses TRBV6-5 and TRBJ2-7; either TRBD1 or TRBD2 may supply D (6 bases each). This CDR3 comprises 16 residues. Trimming removed 6 bases at V and 2 bases at J, with 20 bases between. Germline CDR1 MNHEY, CDR2 SVGAGI. The CDR3 region has the DNA TGTGCCAGCAGCGAAACAGGGAAGGGAGGCCCCTACGAGCAGTACTTC. Its translation is CASSETGKGGPYEQYF.

The chain employs TRBV7-6 and TRBJ1-6; no definite D call. There are 14 residues in the CDR3. V lost 1 base and J lost 6, with 7 bases in between. CDR1 is SGHVS, CDR2 FNYEAQ, per germline. The CDR3 DNA is TGTGCCAGCAGCTTAGGGCAGCTTAATTCACCCCTCCACTTT. It codes for CASSLGQLNSPLHF.

The J gene is TRBJ2-3, the V gene TRBV10-3; D is possibly TRBD2 (6 bases). Germline V gives CDR1 ENHRY, CDR2 SYGVKD. Trimming shortened V by 9 bases and J by 4 bases, and 20 bases separated the two germline ends. The CDR3 runs 15 residues. The CDR3 nucleotides are TGTGCCATGCGAACCGCGGGGTATAGCGCAGATACGCAGTATTTT. Protein: CAMRTAGYSADTQYF.

The chain combines TRBV20-1 with TRBJ1-2; D unresolved. The germline CDR1 and CDR2 sequences are DFQATT and SNEGSKA (reference sequence). There are 15 residues in the CDR3. Trimming removed 4 bases at V and 4 bases at J, with 19 bases between. Written as DNA, the CDR3 is TGCAGTGCTAAAATAGAACCATCCGATTTCTATGGCTACACCTTC. As protein: CSAKIEPSDFYGYTF.

CDR3 sequence reads: CASSLAPSGVSSYEQYF. The DNA for the CDR3 is TGTGCCAGCAGCTTAGCCCCTAGCGGGGTGTCCTCCTACGAGCAGTACTTC. V gene TRBV7-6 combines with J gene TRBJ2-7; 9 nucleotides align to TRBD2. V shed 0 bases, J shed 0 bases, and the junction held 6 bases outside the gene matches. Per germline, CDR1 SGHVS and CDR2 FNYEAQ. The CDR3 length is 17 residues.

In its sample, this clonotype was seen many times. The V and J genes are TRBV10-3 and TRBJ2-7; a weak D match, TRBD2 (6 bases). Germline V gives CDR1 ENHRY, CDR2 SYGVKD. This CDR3 spans 13 amino acids. Trimming removed 6 bases from V and 5 bases from J, with 14 bases in between. The CDR3 nucleotides are TGTGCCATCAGCCGGGACTTAGGCGACGAGCAGTACTTC. It is translated as CAISRDLGDEQYF.

In this sample, this clonotype turned up a few times. The chain couples TRBV20-1 to TRBJ2-3; D is uncertain. Per germline, CDR1 DFQATT and CDR2 SNEGSKA (reference sequence). Trimming pared 3 bases from V and 7 bases from J, leaving 14 bases between. CDR3 length: 13 residues. In nucleotides, the CDR3 is TGCAGTGCTAGTACCCGGGTAGGAAATACGCAGTATTTT. It translates to CSASTRVGNTQYF.

The rearrangement links TRBV30 to TRBJ1-2; D is uncertain. The CDR3 totals 11 residues. V lost 4 bases and J 4 bases, leaving 7 bases between the germline ends. Germline V lookup: CDR1 GTSNPN, CDR2 SVGIG (reference sequence). CDR3 nucleotide sequence: TGTGCCTGGACGGGAGTCTATGGCTACACCTTC. Its translation is CAWTGVYGYTF.